Below are 21 T cell receptor beta chains sequenced from a single sample in a study of spatial heterogeneity in lung cancer. TCRdb called the 5' RACE reads again in MiXCR, with one record for every CDR3 protein. The sample shows over 2,500 distinct CDR3 sequences, roughly 9.8% of them seen only once. Time point specified: sample taken at primary tumor resection. The material was normal lung tissue next to the tumor, obtained at surgery. These receptors came from a male donor with early-stage non-small cell lung cancer.

A few counts support this clonotype. The chain joins TRBV19 to TRBJ2-1; 7 bases fit TRBD1. V lost 4 bases to trimming and J lost 0 bases; unmatched junction nucleotides: 6. In germline, CDR1 is LNHDA, CDR2 SQIVND (reference sequence). The CDR3 consists of 16 residues. The CDR3 region is CASSKRQGGSYNEQFF. CDR3 bases: TGTGCCAGTAGTAAGCGACAGGGTGGCTCCTACAATGAGCAGTTCTTC.

The chain employs TRBV19 and TRBJ2-2; the D gene is possibly TRBD2 (7 bases). The CDR3 consists of 15 residues. V was shortened by 8 bases and J by 1 base, with 14 bases between the two germline ends. CDR1 and CDR2 (germline): LNHDA, SQIVND (reference sequence). CDR3 bases: TGTGCCAGTGCTCCGGGGGGCTGGAACACCGGGGAGCTGTTTTTT. This codes for CASAPGGWNTGELFF.

This clonotype is medium-sized in the sample. The V and J genes are TRBV30 and TRBJ1-3; tentative D call: TRBD1 (6 bases). The germline V gene encodes CDR1 GTSNPN and CDR2 SVGIG (reference sequence). With 2 bases removed from V and 4 bases from J, the gap between germline ends came to 9 bases. The CDR3 length is 13 residues. The CDR3 region has the DNA TGTGCCTGGAGTAACGGACAGGGAAACACCATATATTTT. This translates into CAWSNGQGNTIYF.

This clonotype rates as medium-sized (0.01 to 0.1%). CDR3 protein: CASRPGTSGGNANTGELFF. The CDR3 nucleotides are TGTGCCAGCAGACCCGGGACTAGCGGGGGAAACGCGAACACCGGGGAGCTGTTTTTT. The J gene is TRBJ2-2, the V gene TRBV13; 14 bases are a match to TRBD2. The CDR3 totals 19 residues. Germline loops: CDR1 PRHDT, CDR2 FYEKMQ (reference sequence). V trimming: 6 bases; J trimming: 0 bases; junction bases outside the gene matches: 9.

This chain joins TRBV5-6 and TRBJ2-3; the match to TRBD2 covers 14 bases. V shed 0 bases and J 3 bases; nucleotides not matched to a gene: 3. CDR1 is SGHDT and CDR2 is YYEEEE in the germline V gene. The CDR3 covers 17 residues. Here the CDR3 DNA reads TGTGCCAGCAGCTTGGGACTAGCGGGGGGGCCGACAGATACGCAGTATTTT. Translated, it gives CASSLGLAGGPTDTQYF.

This clonotype is medium-sized. The chain has TRBV12-5 and TRBJ1-2; 8 nucleotides agree with TRBD1. Germline CDR1 LGHNT, CDR2 FRNRAP. V lost 0 bases and J lost 8; bases outside the gene matches: 8. The CDR3 sequence is 15 residues long. The CDR3 DNA sequence: TGTGCTAGTGGTTTGGTAACAGGACAGGGAGAGGGCTACACCTTC. Translating it yields CASGLVTGQGEGYTF.

By share, this clonotype ranks as medium-sized. The rearrangement joins TRBV4-1 to TRBJ1-2; D is uncertain. V lost 4 bases to trimming and J lost 4 bases, with 16 bases between them. The CDR3 spans 15 residues. CDR1 is MGHRA and CDR2 is YSYEKL in the germline V gene. The CDR3 sequence: CASSPVIRVSYGYTF. As DNA, the CDR3 is TGCGCCAGCAGCCCAGTCATAAGGGTTTCCTATGGCTACACCTTC.

The genes are TRBV14 and TRBJ2-4; no firm D call. The CDR3 sequence is 14 residues long. V was clipped by 0 bases and J by 9 bases, with 12 bases between them. The germline V gene encodes CDR1 SGHDN and CDR2 FVKESK. The CDR3 sequence is CASSQDWQTSIQYF. CDR3 sequence (DNA): TGTGCCAGCAGCCAAGATTGGCAGACCAGCATTCAGTACTTC.

This clonotype turned up a few times. The J gene is TRBJ2-2, the V gene TRBV7-2; 9 bases agree with TRBD2. With 5 bases clipped from V and 5 bases from J, the junction kept 6 bases outside the gene matches. Germline V gene sequence: CDR1 SGHTA, CDR2 FQGNSA. The CDR3 totals 15 residues. The CDR3 reads CASSPSSGRTGELFF. The CDR3 nucleotides read TGTGCCAGCAGCCCCAGTAGCGGGAGAACCGGGGAGCTGTTTTTT. Full variable domain (rest looked up from reference TRBV7-2 and TRBJ2-2): GAGVSQSPSNKVTEKGKDVELRCDPISGHTALYWYRQSLGQGLEFLIYFQGNSAPDKSGLPSDRFSAERTGGSVSTLTIQRTQQEDSAVYLCASSPSSGRTGELFFGEGSRLTVL.

This clonotype is medium-sized (0.01 to 0.1%). The chain employs TRBV10-3 and TRBJ1-1; 7 bases fit TRBD1. Trimming removed 5 bases from V and 4 bases from J; junction bases left unmatched: 7. This CDR3 region has 14 residues. CDR1 is ENHRY and CDR2 is SYGVKD in the germline V gene. As DNA, the CDR3 is TGTGCCATCAGTAAGGGACAGACCCCCACTGAAGCTTTCTTT. As protein: CAISKGQTPTEAFF.

Many counts were recorded for this clonotype. V is TRBV7-2 and J is TRBJ2-1, with no clear D. The CDR3 has 14 residues. The germline V gene has CDR1 SGHTA and CDR2 FQGNSA. Between the trimmed V and J ends, which lost 5 bases and 7 bases, there was a span of 15 bases. The chain's CDR3 is CASSPSRLSNEQFF. The CDR3 nucleotides read TGTGCCAGCAGCCCCTCCCGTCTGTCGAATGAGCAGTTCTTC.

The V gene is TRBV20-1, the J gene TRBJ2-2; D is possibly TRBD2 (6 bases). CDR3 length: 15 amino acids. Germline assignment: CDR1 DFQATT and CDR2 SNEGSKA (reference sequence). V shed 3 bases and J shed 7 bases, with 18 bases lying between them. The CDR3: CSARFGGALIGELFF. The CDR3 nucleotides read TGCAGTGCTAGGTTCGGAGGGGCTCTCATCGGGGAGCTGTTTTTT.

There are many counts of this clonotype. The chain carries TRBV2 and TRBJ1-2; 11 nucleotides match TRBD1. J gave up 2 bases and V 5 bases, and 1 base lay outside the gene matches. This CDR3 spans 14 amino acids. CDR1 SNHLY and CDR2 FYNNEI come from the germline V gene. CDR3 amino acids: CASSRTGGNYGYTF. The CDR3 nucleotides are TGTGCCAGCAGTAGGACAGGGGGCAACTATGGCTACACCTTC.

This clonotype is medium-sized within its sample. The chain uses TRBV4-1 and TRBJ1-1; no definite D call. V was clipped by 0 bases and J by 0 bases, with 11 bases between them. This CDR3 is 16 amino acids long. The germline V gene has CDR1 MGHRA and CDR2 YSYEKL. Here the CDR3 reads CASSQDLGELNTEAFF. As DNA, the CDR3 is TGCGCCAGCAGCCAAGATCTTGGGGAGCTGAACACTGAAGCTTTCTTT.

By share of the sample, this clonotype is medium-sized. This chain joins TRBV29-1 and TRBJ1-2; 8 bases agree with TRBD1. The CDR3 length is 13 residues. Germline lookup yields CDR1 SQVTM and CDR2 ANQGSEA. Trimming removed 4 bases from V and 8 bases from J; junction bases left unmatched: 9. CDR3 coding DNA: TGCAGCGTTGGGACAGGGACCATGAAGGGCTACACCTTC. Translation gives CSVGTGTMKGYTF.

This clonotype rates as medium-sized. The chain is built from TRBV5-4 and TRBJ2-7; D uncertain. CDR1 is SGHNT, CDR2 YYREEE, per germline (reference sequence). Trimming removed 4 bases at V and 1 base at J, with 15 bases between. The CDR3 spans 15 residues. The CDR3 sequence is CASSPDRVLSYEQYF. CDR3 nucleotides: TGTGCCAGCAGCCCGGACCGGGTCCTGTCCTACGAGCAGTACTTC. The full variable domain, completed using reference TRBV5-4 and TRBJ2-7, is ETGVTQSPTHLIKTRGQQVTLRCSSQSGHNTVSWYQQALGQGPQFIFQYYREEENGRGNFPPRFSGLQFPNYSSELNVNALELDDSALYLCASSPDRVLSYEQYFGPGTRLTVT.

Many counts were recorded for this clonotype. V usage is TRBV5-1 and J usage is TRBJ2-1; 9 nucleotides match TRBD2. The CDR3 consists of 17 residues. Germline loops: CDR1 SGHRS, CDR2 YFSETQ. The ends lost 1 base at V and 9 bases at J; junction bases unmatched: 14. Written as DNA, the CDR3 is TGCGCCAGCAGCTTGAGGTCGGGGACTAGCCGGGGAATTGAGCAGTTCTTC. Its protein is CASSLRSGTSRGIEQFF. Complete variable domain (other parts from reference TRBV5-1 and TRBJ2-1): KAGVTQTPRYLIKTRGQQVTLSCSPISGHRSVSWYQQTPGQGLQFLFEYFSETQRNKGNFPGRFSGRQFSNSRSEMNVSTLELGDSALYLCASSLRSGTSRGIEQFFGPGTRLTVL.

This clonotype counts as medium-sized. J is TRBJ2-5 and V is TRBV5-4; weak D call: TRBD2 (6 bases). V lost 5 bases to trimming and J lost 2 bases, with 16 bases between them. Germline V gene sequence: CDR1 SGHNT, CDR2 YYREEE (reference sequence). The CDR3 consists of 15 residues. The CDR3 DNA reads as TGTGCCAGCAGTCCAAGCGTAGGACTACAAGAGACCCAGTACTTC. Translation gives CASSPSVGLQETQYF.

This clonotype qualifies as medium-sized. The rearrangement uses TRBV23-1 and TRBJ2-1, with a tentative D call TRBD1 (5 bases). TRBV23-1 qualifies as an ORF whose function is uncertain. The V and J ends lost 11 bases and 9 bases respectively, with 8 bases between them. The CDR3 totals 9 residues. CDR3 coding DNA: TGCGCCGGGGCCCCTGAGCAGTTCTTC. Translating it yields CAGAPEQFF.

This clonotype counts as medium-sized (0.01 to 0.1%). The rearrangement joins TRBV27 to TRBJ1-2; possible D gene TRBD1, 5 bases. This CDR3 spans 14 amino acids. From germline, CDR1 is MNHEY and CDR2 SMNVEV (reference sequence). The ends were cut back, 8 bases at V and 2 bases at J, with 15 bases in the middle. Here the CDR3 reads CASAVSGDNYGYTF. DNA of the CDR3: TGTGCCAGCGCGGTATCGGGGGACAACTATGGCTACACCTTC.

By sample fraction, this clonotype is medium-sized (0.01 to 0.1%). V gene TRBV30 combines with J gene TRBJ1-3; TRBD1 might be the D (6 bases). CDR1 is GTSNPN, CDR2 SVGIG, per germline (reference sequence). The CDR3 loop spans 15 amino acids. V was clipped by 0 bases and J by 0 bases, with 9 bases between them. CDR3 loop: CAWSVGQSSGNTIYF. The CDR3 DNA is TGTGCCTGGAGTGTAGGACAGAGCTCTGGAAACACCATATATTTT.